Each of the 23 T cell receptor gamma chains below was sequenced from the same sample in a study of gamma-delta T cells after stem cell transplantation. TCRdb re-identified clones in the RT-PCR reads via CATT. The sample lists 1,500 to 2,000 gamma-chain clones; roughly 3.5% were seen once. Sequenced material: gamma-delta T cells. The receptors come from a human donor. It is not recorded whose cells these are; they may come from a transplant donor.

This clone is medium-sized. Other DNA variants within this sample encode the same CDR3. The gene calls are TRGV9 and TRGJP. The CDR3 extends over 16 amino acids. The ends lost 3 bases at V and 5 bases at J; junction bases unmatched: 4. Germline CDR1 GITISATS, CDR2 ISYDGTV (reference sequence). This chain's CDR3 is CALWEPKELGKKIKVF. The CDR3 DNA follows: TGTGCCTTGTGGGAGCCCAAAGAGTTGGGCAAAAAAATCAAGGTATTT.

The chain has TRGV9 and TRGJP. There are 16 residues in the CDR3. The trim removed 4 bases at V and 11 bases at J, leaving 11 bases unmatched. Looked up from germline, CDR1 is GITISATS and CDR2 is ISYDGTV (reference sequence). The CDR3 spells CALWESLTMGKKIKVF. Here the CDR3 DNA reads TGTGCCTTGTGGGAATCTCTGACCATGGGCAAAAAAATCAAGGTATTT.

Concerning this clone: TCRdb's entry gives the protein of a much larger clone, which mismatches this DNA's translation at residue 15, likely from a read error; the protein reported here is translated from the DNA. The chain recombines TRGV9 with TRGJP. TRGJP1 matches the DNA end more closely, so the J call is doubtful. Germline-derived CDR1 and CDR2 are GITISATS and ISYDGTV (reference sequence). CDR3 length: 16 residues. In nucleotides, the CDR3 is TGTGCCTTGTGGGAGTGGATAGAGTTGGGCAAAAAAATCAAGATATTT. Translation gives CALWEWIELGKKIKIF.

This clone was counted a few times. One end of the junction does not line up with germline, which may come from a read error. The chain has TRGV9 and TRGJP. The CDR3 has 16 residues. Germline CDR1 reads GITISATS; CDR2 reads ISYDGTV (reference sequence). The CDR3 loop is CALWGGKELGKKIKVF. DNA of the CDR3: TGTGCCTTATGGGGGGGGAAGGAGTTGGGCAAAAAAATCAAGGTATTT.

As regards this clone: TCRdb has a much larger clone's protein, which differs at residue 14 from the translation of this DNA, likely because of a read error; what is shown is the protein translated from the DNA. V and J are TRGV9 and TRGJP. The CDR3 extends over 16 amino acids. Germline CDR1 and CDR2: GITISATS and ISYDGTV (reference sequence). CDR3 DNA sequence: TGTGCCTTGTGGGAGACGCAAGAGTTGGGCAAAAAAATCAATGTATTT. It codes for CALWETQELGKKINVF.

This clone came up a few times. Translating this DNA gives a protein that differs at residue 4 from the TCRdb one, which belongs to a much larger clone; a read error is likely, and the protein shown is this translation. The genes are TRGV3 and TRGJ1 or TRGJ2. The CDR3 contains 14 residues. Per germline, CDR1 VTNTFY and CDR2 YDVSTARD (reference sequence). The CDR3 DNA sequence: TGTGCCACCTTGGACAGGTTTCGGGGTTATAAGAAACTCTTT. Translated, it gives CATLDRFRGYKKLF.

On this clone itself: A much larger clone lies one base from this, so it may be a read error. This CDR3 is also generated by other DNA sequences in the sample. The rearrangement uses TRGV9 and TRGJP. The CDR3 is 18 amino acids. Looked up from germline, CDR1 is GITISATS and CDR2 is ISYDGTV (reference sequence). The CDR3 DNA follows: TGTGCCTTGTGGGAGCCCACGGTGCAAGAGTTGGGCAAAAAAATCAAAGTATTT. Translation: CALWEPTVQELGKKIKVF.

The CDR3 loop reads CALWESRAELGKKIKVF. The DNA for the CDR3 is TGTGCCTTGTGGGAGTCTAGGGCAGAGTTGGGCAAAAAAATCAAGGTATTT. The chain is built from TRGV9 and TRGJP. Germline CDR1 GITISATS, CDR2 ISYDGTV (reference sequence). The CDR3 totals 17 residues. Trimming at V came to 3 bases and at J to 6 bases, leaving 8 bases not matched to a gene.

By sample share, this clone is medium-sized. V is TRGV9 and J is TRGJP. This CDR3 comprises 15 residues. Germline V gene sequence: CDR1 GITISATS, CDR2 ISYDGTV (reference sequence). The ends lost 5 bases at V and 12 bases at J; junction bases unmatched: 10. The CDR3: CALWVAQGGKKIKVF. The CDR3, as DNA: TGTGCCTTGTGGGTGGCCCAAGGGGGCAAAAAAATCAAGGTATTT.

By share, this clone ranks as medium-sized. CDR3 in DNA: TGTGCCTTGTGGGAGGTGCGAGTGGAGTTGGGCAAAAAAATCAAGGTATTT. It is translated as CALWEVRVELGKKIKVF. V gene TRGV9 combines with J gene TRGJP. The CDR3 sequence is 17 residues long. The germline gives CDR1 GITISATS, CDR2 ISYDGTV (reference sequence). V dropped 0 bases and J dropped 7; count of bases not matched to a gene: 6.

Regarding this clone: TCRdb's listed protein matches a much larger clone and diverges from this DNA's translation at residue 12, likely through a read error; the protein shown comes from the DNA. The CDR3: CATWDRSYSSDRIKTF. In nucleotides, the CDR3 is TGTGCCACCTGGGACCGATCATATAGTAGTGATCGGATCAAGACGTTT. V is TRGV3 and J is TRGJP2. In germline, CDR1 is VTNTFY, CDR2 YDVSTARD (reference sequence). This CDR3 spans 16 amino acids.

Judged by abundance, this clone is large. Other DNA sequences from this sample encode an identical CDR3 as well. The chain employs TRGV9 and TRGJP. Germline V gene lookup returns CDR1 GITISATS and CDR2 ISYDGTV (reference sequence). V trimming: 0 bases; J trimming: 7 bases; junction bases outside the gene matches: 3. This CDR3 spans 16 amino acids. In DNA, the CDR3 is TGTGCCTTGTGGGAGGTGCTGGAGTTGGGCAAAAAAATCAAGGTATTT. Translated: CALWEVLELGKKIKVF.

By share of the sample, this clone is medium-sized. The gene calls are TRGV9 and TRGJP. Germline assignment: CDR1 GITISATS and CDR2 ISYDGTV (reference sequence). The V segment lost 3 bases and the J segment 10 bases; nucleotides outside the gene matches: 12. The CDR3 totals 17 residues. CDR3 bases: TGTGCCTTGTGGGAGCCAAGAACCAACTTGGGCAAAAAAATCAAGGTATTT. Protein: CALWEPRTNLGKKIKVF.

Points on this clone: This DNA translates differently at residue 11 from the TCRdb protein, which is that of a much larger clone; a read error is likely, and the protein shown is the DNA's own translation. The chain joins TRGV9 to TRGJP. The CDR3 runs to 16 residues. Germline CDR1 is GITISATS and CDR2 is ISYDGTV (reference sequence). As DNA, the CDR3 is TGTGCCTTGTGGGAGGTGTCAGAGTTGGGCGAAAAAATCAAGGTATTT. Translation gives CALWEVSELGEKIKVF.

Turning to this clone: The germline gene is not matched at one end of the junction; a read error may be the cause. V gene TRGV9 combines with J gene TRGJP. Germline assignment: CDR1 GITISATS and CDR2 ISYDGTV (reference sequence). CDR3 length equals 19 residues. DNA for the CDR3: TGTGCCTTGTGGGAGGTGCTTGGTTTGGGAGAGTCGGGCAAAAAAATCAAGGTATTT. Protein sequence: CALWEVLGLGESGKKIKVF.

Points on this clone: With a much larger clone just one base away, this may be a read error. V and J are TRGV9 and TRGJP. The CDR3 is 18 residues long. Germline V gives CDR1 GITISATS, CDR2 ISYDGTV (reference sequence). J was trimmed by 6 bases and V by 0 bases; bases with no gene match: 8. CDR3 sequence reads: CALWEVQSGELGKKIKVF. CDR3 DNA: TGTGCCTTGTGGGAGGTGCAGAGTGGAGAGTTGGGCAAAAAAATCAAGGTATTT.

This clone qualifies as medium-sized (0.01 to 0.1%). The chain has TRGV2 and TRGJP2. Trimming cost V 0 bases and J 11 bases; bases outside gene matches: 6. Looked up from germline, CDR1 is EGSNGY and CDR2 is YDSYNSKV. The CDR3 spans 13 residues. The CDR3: CATWDGQDWIKTF. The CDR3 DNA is TGTGCCACCTGGGACGGGCAGGACTGGATCAAGACGTTT.

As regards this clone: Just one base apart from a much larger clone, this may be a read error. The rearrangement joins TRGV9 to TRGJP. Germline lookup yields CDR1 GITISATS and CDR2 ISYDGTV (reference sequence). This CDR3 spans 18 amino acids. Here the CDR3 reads CALWEVHPQELGKRIKVF. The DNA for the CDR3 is TGTGCCTTGTGGGAGGTGCATCCCCAAGAGTTGGGCAAAAGAATCAAGGTATTT.

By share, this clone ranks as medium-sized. In DNA form, the CDR3 reads TGTGCCACCTGGGATAGGAAGCTTTATTATAAGAAACTCTTT. This sequence encodes CATWDRKLYYKKLF. This chain links TRGV8 with TRGJ1 or TRGJ2. The CDR3 contains 14 residues. From germline, CDR1 is VENAVY and CDR2 YDSYNSRV. Trimming took 0 bases from V and 3 from J; bases not matched to a gene: 5.

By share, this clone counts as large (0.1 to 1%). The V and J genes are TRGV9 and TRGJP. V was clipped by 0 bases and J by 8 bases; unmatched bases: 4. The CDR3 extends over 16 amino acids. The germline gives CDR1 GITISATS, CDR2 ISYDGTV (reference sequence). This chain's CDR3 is CALWEVHKLGKKIKVF. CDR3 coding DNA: TGTGCCTTGTGGGAGGTGCACAAGTTGGGCAAAAAAATCAAGGTATTT.

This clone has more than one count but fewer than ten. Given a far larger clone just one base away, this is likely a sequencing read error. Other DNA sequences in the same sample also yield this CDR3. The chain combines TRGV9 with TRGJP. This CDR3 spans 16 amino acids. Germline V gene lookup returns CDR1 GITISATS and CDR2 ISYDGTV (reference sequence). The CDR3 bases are TGTGCATTGTGGGAGGTGAAGGAGTTGGGCAAAAAAATCAAGGTATTT. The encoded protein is CALWEVKELGKKIKVF.

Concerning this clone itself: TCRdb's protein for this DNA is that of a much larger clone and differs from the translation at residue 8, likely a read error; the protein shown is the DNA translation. The CDR3 protein is CALWEDGGLGKKIKVF. CDR3 nucleotide sequence: TGTGCCTTGTGGGAGGACGGGGGGTTGGGCAAAAAAATCAAGGTATTT. The chain uses TRGV9 and TRGJP. CDR1 and CDR2 (germline): GITISATS, ISYDGTV (reference sequence). V was pared by 2 bases and J by 9 bases, with 7 bases of the junction left unmatched. The CDR3 contains 16 residues.

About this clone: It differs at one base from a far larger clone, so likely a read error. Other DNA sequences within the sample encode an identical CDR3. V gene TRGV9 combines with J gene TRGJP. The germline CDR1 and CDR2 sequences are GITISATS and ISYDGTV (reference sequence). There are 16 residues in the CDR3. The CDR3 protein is CALWEVQELGKKIKVF. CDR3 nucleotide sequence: TGTGCCTTGTGGGAGGTGCAAGAGCTGGGCAAAAAAATCAAGGTATTT.